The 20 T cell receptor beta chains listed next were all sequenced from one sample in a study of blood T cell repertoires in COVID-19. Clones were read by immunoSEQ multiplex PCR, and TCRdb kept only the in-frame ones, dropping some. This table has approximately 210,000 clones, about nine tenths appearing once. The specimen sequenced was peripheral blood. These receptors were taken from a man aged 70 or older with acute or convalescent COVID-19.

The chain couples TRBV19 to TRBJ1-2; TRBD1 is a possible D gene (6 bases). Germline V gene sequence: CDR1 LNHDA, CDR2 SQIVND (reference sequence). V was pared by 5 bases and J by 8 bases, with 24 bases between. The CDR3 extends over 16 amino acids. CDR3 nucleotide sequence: TGTGCCAGTAGTGTCTCCCCCAGGGGAGCCTATCGCGGCTACACCTTC. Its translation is CASSVSPRGAYRGYTF.

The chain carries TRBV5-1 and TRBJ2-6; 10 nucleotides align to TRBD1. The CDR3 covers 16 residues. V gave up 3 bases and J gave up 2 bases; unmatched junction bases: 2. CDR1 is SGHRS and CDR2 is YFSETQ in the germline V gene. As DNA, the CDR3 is TGCGCCAGCAGCTGGACAGGGGGAACTGGGGCCAACGTCCTGACTTTC. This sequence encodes CASSWTGGTGANVLTF.

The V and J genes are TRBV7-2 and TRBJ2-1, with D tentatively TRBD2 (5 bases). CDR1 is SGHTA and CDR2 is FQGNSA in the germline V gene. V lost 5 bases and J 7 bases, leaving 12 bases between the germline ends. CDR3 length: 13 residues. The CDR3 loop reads CASSAIRENEQFF. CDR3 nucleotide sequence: TGTGCCAGCAGCGCGATACGGGAAAATGAGCAGTTCTTC.

The CDR3 is CASSLQGQVGEQFF. The CDR3 DNA reads TGTGCCAGTAGTCTCCAGGGACAGGTAGGTGAGCAGTTCTTC. This chain links TRBV19 with TRBJ2-1; 8 bases fit TRBD1. This CDR3 spans 14 amino acids. J gave up 9 bases and V 5 bases, and 9 bases lay outside the gene matches. The germline gives CDR1 LNHDA, CDR2 SQIVND (reference sequence).

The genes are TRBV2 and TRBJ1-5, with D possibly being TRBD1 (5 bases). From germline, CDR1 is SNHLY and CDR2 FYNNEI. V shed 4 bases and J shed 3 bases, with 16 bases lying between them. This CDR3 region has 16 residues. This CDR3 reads CASSGATGHLNQPQHF. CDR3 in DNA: TGTGCCAGCAGTGGGGCGACCGGACATCTCAATCAGCCCCAGCATTTT.

The CDR3 region is CASRYGGYNEQFF. For the CDR3, the DNA is TGTGCCAGCCGCTACGGAGGGTACAATGAGCAGTTCTTC. The V and J genes are TRBV27 and TRBJ2-1; TRBD2 might be the D (6 bases). This CDR3 is 13 amino acids long. CDR1 and CDR2 (germline): MNHEY, SMNVEV (reference sequence). Trimming removed 8 bases at V and 4 bases at J, with 12 bases between.

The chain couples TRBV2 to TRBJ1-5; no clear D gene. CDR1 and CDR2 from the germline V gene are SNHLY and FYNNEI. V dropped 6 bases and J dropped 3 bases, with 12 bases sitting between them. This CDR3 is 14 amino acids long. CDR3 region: CASRGRLHNQPQHF. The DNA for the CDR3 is TGTGCCAGCAGGGGCAGGCTTCACAATCAGCCCCAGCATTTT.

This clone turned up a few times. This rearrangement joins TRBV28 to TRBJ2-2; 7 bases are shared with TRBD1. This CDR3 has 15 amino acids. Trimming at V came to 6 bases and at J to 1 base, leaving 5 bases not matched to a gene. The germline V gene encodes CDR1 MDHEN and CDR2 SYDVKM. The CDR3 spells CASRPGQVNTGELFF. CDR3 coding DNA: TGTGCCAGCAGGCCTGGACAGGTGAACACCGGGGAGCTGTTTTTT.

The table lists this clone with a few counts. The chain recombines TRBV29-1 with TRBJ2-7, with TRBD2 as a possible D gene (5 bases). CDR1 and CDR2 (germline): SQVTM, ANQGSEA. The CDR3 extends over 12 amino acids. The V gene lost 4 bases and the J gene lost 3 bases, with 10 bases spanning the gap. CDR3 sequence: CSVVLAGYEQYF. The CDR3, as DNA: TGCAGCGTTGTCCTAGCCGGCTACGAGCAGTACTTC.

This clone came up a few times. CDR3 nucleotide sequence: TGTGCCAGCAGTGAGGTAGCGGGACAAGAGACCCAGTACTTC. Encoded protein: CASSEVAGQETQYF. J is TRBJ2-5 and V is TRBV2; 8 nucleotides match TRBD2. Germline V gives CDR1 SNHLY, CDR2 FYNNEI. This CDR3 comprises 14 residues. The ends lost 3 bases at V and 2 bases at J; junction bases unmatched: 2.

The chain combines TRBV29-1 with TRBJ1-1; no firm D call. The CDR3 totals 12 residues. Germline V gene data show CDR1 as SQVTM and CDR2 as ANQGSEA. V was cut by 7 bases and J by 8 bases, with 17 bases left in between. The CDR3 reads CSGLPGEAEAFF. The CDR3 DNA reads TGCAGCGGACTACCAGGTGAGGCCGAAGCTTTCTTT. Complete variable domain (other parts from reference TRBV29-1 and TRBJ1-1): SAVISQKPSRDICQRGTSLTIQCQVDSQVTMMFWYRQQPGQSLTLIATANQGSEATYESGFVIDKFPISRPNLTFSTLTVSNMSPEDSSIYLCSGLPGEAEAFFGQGTRLTVV.

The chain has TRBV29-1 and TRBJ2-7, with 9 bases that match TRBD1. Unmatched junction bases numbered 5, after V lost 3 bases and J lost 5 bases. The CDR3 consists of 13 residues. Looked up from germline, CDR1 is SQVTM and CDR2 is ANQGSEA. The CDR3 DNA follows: TGCAGCGTTGATTTGGGGACAGGGCACGAGCAGTACTTC. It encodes CSVDLGTGHEQYF.

The CDR3 loop reads CASQSGGANLNTEAFF. The CDR3 DNA follows: TGTGCCAGTCAGTCAGGGGGAGCAAATCTTAACACTGAAGCTTTCTTT. This rearrangement joins TRBV19 to TRBJ1-1; 7 bases agree with TRBD1. Trimming cost V 8 bases and J 2 bases; bases outside gene matches: 14. The CDR3 sequence is 16 residues long. Germline V gene data show CDR1 as LNHDA and CDR2 as SQIVND (reference sequence).

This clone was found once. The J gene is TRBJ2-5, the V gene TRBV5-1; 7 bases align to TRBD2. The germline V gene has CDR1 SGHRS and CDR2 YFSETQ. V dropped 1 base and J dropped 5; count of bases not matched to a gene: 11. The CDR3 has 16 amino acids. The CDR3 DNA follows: TGCGCCAGCAGCTTGCAGGCGGGAGCAGGAGGGGAGACCCAGTACTTC. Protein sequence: CASSLQAGAGGETQYF.

This CDR3 is CASSQVGSGPNEKLFF. CDR3 nucleotides: TGTGCCAGCAGCCAAGTGGGTTCAGGGCCTAATGAAAAACTGTTTTTT. The chain recombines TRBV3-1 (or the pseudogene TRBV3-2) with TRBJ1-4; D is perhaps TRBD1 (5 bases). Trimming took 1 base from V and 3 from J, leaving 12 bases between them. This CDR3 has 16 residues. In germline, CDR1 is LGHDT, CDR2 YNNKEL (reference sequence).

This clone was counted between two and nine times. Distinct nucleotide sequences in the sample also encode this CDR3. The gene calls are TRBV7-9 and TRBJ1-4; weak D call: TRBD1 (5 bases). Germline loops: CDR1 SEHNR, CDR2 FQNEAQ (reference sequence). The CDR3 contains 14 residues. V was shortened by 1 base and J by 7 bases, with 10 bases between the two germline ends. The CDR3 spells CASSLGQGGEKLFF. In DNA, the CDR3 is TGTGCCAGCAGCTTAGGCCAGGGCGGTGAAAAACTGTTTTTT.

In DNA form, the CDR3 reads TGTGCCAGCATCTCGTCTGGGGCCAACGTCCTGACTTTC. The encoded protein is CASISSGANVLTF. This chain joins TRBV28 and TRBJ2-6; D is uncertain. The CDR3 has 13 amino acids. V gave up 7 bases and J gave up 1 base, with 5 bases separating them. Germline CDR1 and CDR2: MDHEN and SYDVKM.

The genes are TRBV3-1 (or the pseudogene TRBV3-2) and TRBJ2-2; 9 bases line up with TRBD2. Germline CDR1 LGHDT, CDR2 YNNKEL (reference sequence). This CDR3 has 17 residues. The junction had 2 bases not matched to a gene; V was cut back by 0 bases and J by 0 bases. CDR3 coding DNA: TGTGCCAGCAGCCAAGAACTAGCGGGTTCGAACACCGGGGAGCTGTTTTTT. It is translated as CASSQELAGSNTGELFF.

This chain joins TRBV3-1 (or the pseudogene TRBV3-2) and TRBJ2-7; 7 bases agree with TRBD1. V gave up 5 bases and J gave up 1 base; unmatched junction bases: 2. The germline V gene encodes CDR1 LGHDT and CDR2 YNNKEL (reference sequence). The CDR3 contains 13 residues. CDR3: CASSGQESYEQYF. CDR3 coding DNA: TGTGCCAGCAGCGGACAGGAGTCCTACGAGCAGTACTTC.

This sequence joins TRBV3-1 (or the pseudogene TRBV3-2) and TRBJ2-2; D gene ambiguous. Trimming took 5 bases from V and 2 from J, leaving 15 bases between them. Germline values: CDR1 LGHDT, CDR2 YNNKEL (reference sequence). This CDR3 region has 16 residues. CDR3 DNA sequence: TGTGCCAGCAGCAATTGGGCAGAAGTTAACACCGGGGAGCTGTTTTTT. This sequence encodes CASSNWAEVNTGELFF.